This T cell receptor (beta chain) was profiled in a study of blood T cell repertoires in COVID-19. Whole-study context: The samples span acute and convalescent COVID-19 from the United States, Italy and Spain. The analysed material was cDNA or gDNA that came from T cells, B-cell-depleted T cells, or PBMCs.

Under the authors' procedure: Researchers report that nucleated cell counts were estimated from reference gene primer amplification. Profiling relied on immunoSEQ multiplex PCR, and the TCRdb table lists in-frame clones only, not all of them. Clone size and V and J calls were adopted from that table, with D and trimming inferred from the DNA. This repertoire shows more than 200,000 clones, about 86% found once; its top ten account for roughly 10%. V gave up 4 bases and J gave up 3 bases; unmatched junction bases: 3. CDR3 size: 14 residues. Germline V gene lookup returns CDR1 SEHNR and CDR2 FQNEAQ (reference sequence).

The V call is TRBV7-9, the J call TRBJ1-5, with 7 bases that match TRBD1. The TCR comes from an elderly man with acute or convalescent COVID-19. The sample consisted of peripheral blood. The CDR3 nucleotides are TGTGCCAGCAGCTCACAGGGGAACAATCAGCCCCAGCATTTT. Translation gives CASSSQGNNQPQHF.